The rows below give T cell receptor beta chains drawn from one sample of a study of blood T cell repertoires in COVID-19. The assay was immunoSEQ multiplex PCR, and TCRdb's table has in-frame clones only and misses some. The sample yields tens of thousands of clones, approximately 86% seen once. Sequenced input: peripheral blood. These receptor sequences come from a human donor in a cohort sampled during active COVID-19. Each CDR3 is given with its conserved first and last residue. Fields, in order: clone size, J gene, D gene, V gene, CDR3 protein, CDR3 DNA. A D gene is named only where the DNA matches it firmly. Part of the rows lack a size; the others show once, few, many or a class for expanded clones.

-	TRBJ2-7	-	TRBV19	CASSNQGGSTYEQYF	TGTGCCAGTAGTAACCAAGGAGGCAGCACCTACGAGCAGTACTTC
-	TRBJ1-4	-	TRBV7-6	CASSLQGLRGEKLFF	TGTGCCAGCAGCTTGCAGGGGCTCAGAGGTGAAAAACTGTTTTTT
-	TRBJ1-2	TRBD1	TRBV28	CATGTGKGYTF	TGTGCCACAGGGACAGGGAAAGGCTACACCTTC
once	TRBJ2-1	TRBD2	TRBV5-1	CASSPSGSVRNEQFF	TGCGCCAGCAGCCCCAGCGGGAGCGTGAGGAATGAGCAGTTCTTC
-	TRBJ2-1	TRBD1	TRBV28	CASSPTGTGSYNEQFF	TGTGCCAGCAGTCCAACCGGGACAGGCTCCTACAATGAGCAGTTCTTC
-	TRBJ1-2	TRBD1	TRBV27	CASRRTGDLYGYTF	TGTGCCAGCAGACGGACAGGAGACCTCTATGGCTACACCTTC
few	TRBJ1-5	-	TRBV4-2	CASSQDQGRGSTQPQHF	TGTGCCAGCAGCCAAGATCAGGGCAGGGGCAGCACTCAGCCCCAGCATTTT
-	TRBJ1-6	-	TRBV4-2	CASSRVGMLSNSPLHF	TGTGCCAGCAGCCGAGTCGGGATGCTGAGTAATTCACCCCTCCACTTT
-	TRBJ2-7	-	TRBV28	CASSLVSYEQYF	TGTGCCAGCAGTTTAGTGTCTTACGAGCAGTACTTC
-	TRBJ2-3	-	TRBV2	CASSRGAHTDTQYF	TGTGCCAGCAGCAGGGGGGCGCACACAGATACGCAGTATTTT
-	TRBJ1-4	TRBD1	TRBV9	CASSLQGAANEKLFF	TGTGCCAGCAGCCTACAGGGGGCGGCTAATGAAAAACTGTTTTTT
-	TRBJ2-5	-	TRBV25-1	CASSEVGTQYF	TGTGCCAGCAGTGAAGTCGGGACCCAGTACTTC
-	TRBJ2-7	-	TRBV4-1	CASSPQGYEQYF	TGCGCCAGCAGCCCGCAGGGCTACGAGCAGTACTTC
-	TRBJ2-1	-	TRBV27	CASSFGSSYNEQFF	TGTGCCAGCAGTTTCGGTAGCTCCTACAATGAGCAGTTCTTC
once	TRBJ2-1	TRBD2	TRBV7-8	CASSLVAGGRDEQFF	TGTGCCAGCAGCTTAGTAGCGGGGGGCCGGGATGAGCAGTTCTTC
few	TRBJ1-5	TRBD1	TRBV7-9	CASSSGQISNQPQHF	TGTGCCAGCAGCTCGGGACAGATTAGCAATCAGCCCCAGCATTTT